This paragraph reports one TCR beta chain. Distinct nucleotide sequences in the sample also encode this CDR3. The study ran its PCR with 60 Vbeta and 13 Jbeta primers. Clones were sequenced by immunoSEQ multiplex PCR, and TCRdb holds only the in-frame ones, with some missing. This table holds about 180,000 clones, 80% to 90% found once. The data were obtained in a study of cytomegalovirus exposure and HLA in healthy donors. Germline V gene lookup returns CDR1 SNHLY and CDR2 FYNNEI. V lost 8 bases and J lost 1, with 5 bases in between. This CDR3 is built from 11 residues. This rearrangement joins TRBV2 to TRBJ1-1, with unresolved D. Sequencing input: PBMCs. The sequence was collected from a girl between 5 and 17 years old in good health and CMV-seropositive. DNA of the CDR3: TGTGCCAGCGAGGGGAACACTGAAGCTTTCTTT. Translated: CASEGNTEAFF.